These 30 T cell receptor beta chains came from one sample sequenced in a study of chemoradiotherapy in HPV16-positive cancers. Data came from immunoSEQ multiplex PCR; TCRdb stores just in-frame clones and leaves some out. The sample yields thousands of clones, roughly 94% seen once. Sampling was performed from a patient who underwent chemoradiotherapy. These receptors were obtained from a human donor with HPV-associated anogenital cancer.

The CDR3 coding sequence is TGTGCCAGCAGCCAAGCTCAGTCACCCCTCCACTTT. Its protein is CASSQAQSPLHF. The chain links TRBV4-2 to TRBJ1-6; no firm D call. Germline V lookup: CDR1 LGHNA, CDR2 YNFKEQ. V gave up 1 base and J gave up 10 bases, with 5 bases separating them. This CDR3 comprises 12 residues.

The rearrangement uses TRBV2 and TRBJ1-1; 9 bases fit TRBD1. The V segment lost 8 bases and the J segment 5 bases; nucleotides outside the gene matches: 9. Germline V gene sequence: CDR1 SNHLY, CDR2 FYNNEI. The CDR3 has 14 amino acids. In nucleotides, the CDR3 is TGTGCCAGCCGATGGACAGGGGCCTTGACTGAAGCTTTCTTT. As protein: CASRWTGALTEAFF.

The chain uses TRBV28 and TRBJ1-1; no clear D gene. From germline, CDR1 is MDHEN and CDR2 SYDVKM. CDR3 length equals 11 residues. V dropped 1 base and J dropped 8 bases, with 5 bases sitting between them. CDR3 region: CASSLYREAFF. As DNA, the CDR3 is TGTGCCAGCAGTTTATACAGAGAAGCTTTCTTT.

The CDR3 nucleotides read TGTGCCAGCAGCCCCTGGTCCGGGGAGCTGTTTTTT. Its translation is CASSPWSGELFF. The chain recombines TRBV9 with TRBJ2-2, with D unresolved. V lost 4 bases, J lost 6 bases, and 7 bases lay in between. Germline V gives CDR1 SGDLS, CDR2 YYNGEE. CDR3 length: 12 residues.

The chain is built from TRBV27 and TRBJ1-2, with TRBD1 as a possible D gene (6 bases). Trimming shortened V by 2 bases and J by 0 bases, and 7 bases separated the two germline ends. Per the germline V gene, CDR1 is MNHEY and CDR2 is SMNVEV (reference sequence). The CDR3 covers 14 residues. The DNA for the CDR3 is TGTGCCAGCAGTTTAAGGGGGGCTAACTATGGCTACACCTTC. This encodes CASSLRGANYGYTF.

A single count supports this clone. The chain joins TRBV30 to TRBJ2-5, with D maybe TRBD1 (5 bases). CDR1 is GTSNPN, CDR2 SVGIG, per germline (reference sequence). CDR3 size: 17 residues. V was clipped by 5 bases and J by 2 bases, with 24 bases between them. The CDR3 region is CAWELKGVLWVQETQYF. Here the CDR3 DNA reads TGTGCCTGGGAGCTGAAAGGGGTTTTATGGGTGCAAGAGACCCAGTACTTC.

The chain carries TRBV2 and TRBJ2-5, with D perhaps matching TRBD1 (6 bases). Germline V lookup: CDR1 SNHLY, CDR2 FYNNEI. Trimming removed 4 bases at V and 6 bases at J, with 6 bases between. This CDR3 comprises 11 residues. CDR3 DNA sequence: TGTGCCAGCAGTGGGGGGCAGACCCAGTACTTC. Translated, it gives CASSGGQTQYF.

This clone was found once. This chain joins TRBV6-1 and TRBJ2-5; 9 positions agree with TRBD2. The V gene end was trimmed by 10 bases and the J gene end by 1 base; junction bases not matched to a gene: 4. The CDR3 has 13 amino acids. Germline V gene lookup returns CDR1 MNHNS and CDR2 SASEGT. The CDR3: CATRAGGQETQYF. The CDR3 nucleotides are TGTGCCACGAGAGCGGGGGGCCAAGAGACCCAGTACTTC.

This clone was observed a single time. The rearrangement uses TRBV6-5 and TRBJ2-1; 9 nucleotides align to TRBD2. Germline CDR1 MNHEY, CDR2 SVGAGI. The CDR3 sequence is 14 residues long. The ends lost 5 bases at V and 4 bases at J; junction bases unmatched: 3. CDR3 bases: TGTGCCAGCAGTAAAGCGGGGGGTTACAATGAGCAGTTCTTC. Residues: CASSKAGGYNEQFF.

This sequence joins TRBV19 and TRBJ1-5; no clear D gene. The length of the CDR3 is 14 residues. Trimming left V 6 bases short and J 4 bases short, with 13 bases between. Germline loops: CDR1 LNHDA, CDR2 SQIVND (reference sequence). In nucleotides, the CDR3 is TGTGCCAGTAGGCGGACCATGGGGAATCAGCCCCAGCATTTT. Its translation is CASRRTMGNQPQHF.

The chain joins TRBV27 to TRBJ1-1; 11 bases agree with TRBD1. J lost 4 bases, V lost 6 bases, and 10 bases had no gene match. The CDR3 loop spans 16 amino acids. The germline V gene has CDR1 MNHEY and CDR2 SMNVEV (reference sequence). The CDR3 coding sequence is TGTGCCAGCAGCCCCGGGACAGGGGGGGAGGGCACTGAAGCTTTCTTT. Residues: CASSPGTGGEGTEAFF.

This chain links TRBV30 with TRBJ1-5, with D perhaps matching TRBD1 (5 bases). The ends were cut back, 1 base at V and 6 bases at J, with 10 bases in the middle. Germline values: CDR1 GTSNPN, CDR2 SVGIG (reference sequence). This CDR3 contains 13 residues. The CDR3 reads CAWSARAGQPQHF. CDR3 DNA: TGTGCCTGGAGTGCCAGGGCTGGTCAGCCCCAGCATTTT.

The chain joins TRBV7-9 to TRBJ2-1; tentatively, D is TRBD2 (5 bases). This CDR3 has 15 residues. Germline V gene data show CDR1 as SEHNR and CDR2 as FQNEAQ (reference sequence). Trimming removed 3 bases at V and 5 bases at J, with 14 bases between. In DNA, the CDR3 is TGTGCCAGCAGCTTTGGGCGACTCGGGGACAATGAGCAGTTCTTC. Encoded protein: CASSFGRLGDNEQFF.

This sequence joins TRBV30 and TRBJ1-5; D is possibly TRBD1 (5 bases). CDR3 length equals 13 residues. Germline-derived CDR1 and CDR2 are GTSNPN and SVGIG (reference sequence). Trimming took 7 bases from V and 0 from J, leaving 10 bases between them. The CDR3 nucleotides read TGTGCCTATCGGGACGTTAGCAATCAGCCCCAGCATTTT. This sequence encodes CAYRDVSNQPQHF.

The chain couples TRBV27 to TRBJ1-6; D remains ambiguous. The V and J ends lost 2 bases and 5 bases respectively, with 10 bases between them. CDR1 is MNHEY and CDR2 is SMNVEV in the germline V gene (reference sequence). The CDR3 extends over 15 amino acids. Written as DNA, the CDR3 is TGTGCCAGCAGTTTAGACTGGTGGGATAATTCACCCCTCCACTTT. Translated, it gives CASSLDWWDNSPLHF.

V usage is TRBV19 and J usage is TRBJ1-2, with 10 bases identical to TRBD1. This CDR3 spans 15 amino acids. Looked up from germline, CDR1 is LNHDA and CDR2 is SQIVND (reference sequence). J was trimmed by 4 bases and V by 5 bases; bases with no gene match: 7. CDR3 loop: CASSPGTGEFYGYTF. In nucleotides, the CDR3 is TGTGCCAGTAGTCCCGGGACAGGGGAGTTCTATGGCTACACCTTC.

This clone appeared a single time. The V and J genes are TRBV4-1 and TRBJ1-5; D unresolved. Per germline, CDR1 MGHRA and CDR2 YSYEKL. Trimming took 0 bases from V and 4 from J, leaving 16 bases between them. This CDR3 comprises 17 residues. CDR3 sequence: CASSQDTPWTGNQPQHF. Written as DNA, the CDR3 is TGCGCCAGCAGCCAAGATACCCCCTGGACGGGGAATCAGCCCCAGCATTTT.

The chain couples TRBV14 to TRBJ1-1; no clear D. Deletions cut 1 base from V and 3 bases from J, with 12 bases between. This CDR3 is 15 amino acids long. The germline gives CDR1 SGHDN, CDR2 FVKESK. The CDR3 region is CASSQVASRYTEAFF. The DNA for the CDR3 is TGTGCCAGCAGCCAAGTGGCCTCTCGATACACTGAAGCTTTCTTT. The full variable domain, its missing parts supplied by reference TRBV14 and TRBJ1-1, is EAGVTQFPSHSVIEKGQTVTLRCDPISGHDNLYWYRRVMGKEIKFLLHFVKESKQDESGMPNNRFLAERTGGTYSTLKVQPAELEDSGVYFCASSQVASRYTEAFFGQGTRLTVV.

The rearrangement uses TRBV10-2 and TRBJ2-1; TRBD1 might be the D (6 bases). In germline, CDR1 is WSHSY, CDR2 SAAADI. Trimming stripped 0 bases from V and 5 bases from J, with 11 bases between. The CDR3 extends over 15 amino acids. In nucleotides, the CDR3 is TGCGCCAGCAGTGAGTCGCAGGGGCTCCACAATGAGCAGTTCTTC. It is translated as CASSESQGLHNEQFF.

This clone came up once. The CDR3 here is CASSPGPNYNEQFF. The DNA for the CDR3 is TGCGCCAGCAGTCCGGGACCGAACTACAATGAGCAGTTCTTC. V gene TRBV10-1 combines with J gene TRBJ2-1, with D perhaps being TRBD1 or TRBD2 (5 bases each). The CDR3 loop spans 14 amino acids. The germline gives CDR1 WNHNN, CDR2 SYGVQD (reference sequence). V was trimmed by 5 bases and J by 3 bases, leaving 11 bases between them.

The chain combines TRBV13 with TRBJ1-6; unclear D gene. The CDR3 runs to 15 residues. Germline V gene data show CDR1 as PRHDT and CDR2 as FYEKMQ (reference sequence). Trimming stripped 5 bases from V and 0 bases from J, with 8 bases between. The CDR3 reads CASSPQRSYNSPLHF. CDR3 sequence (DNA): TGTGCCAGCAGCCCCCAGCGCTCCTATAATTCACCCCTCCACTTT.

This chain links TRBV2 with TRBJ2-3; D is uncertain. With 7 bases removed from V and 1 base from J, the gap between germline ends came to 15 bases. This CDR3 contains 15 residues. From germline, CDR1 is SNHLY and CDR2 FYNNEI. CDR3 in amino acids: CASNNLGEGTDTQYF. As DNA, the CDR3 is TGTGCCAGCAATAATCTGGGCGAAGGCACAGATACGCAGTATTTT.

This chain links TRBV28 with TRBJ1-1; D uncertain. Germline assignment: CDR1 MDHEN and CDR2 SYDVKM. The CDR3 runs to 15 residues. Trimming cost V 3 bases and J 4 bases, with 15 bases left between them. In DNA, the CDR3 is TGTGCCAGCAGTTTTGATAAGCAATTTTCCACTGAAGCTTTCTTT. Translating it yields CASSFDKQFSTEAFF.

This clone came up once. The CDR3 spells CASKDRSSGNTIYF. The DNA of the CDR3 is TGTGCCAGCAAGGACAGAAGCTCTGGAAACACCATATATTTT. This sequence joins TRBV19 and TRBJ1-3; weak D call: TRBD1 (6 bases). The V and J ends lost 9 bases and 0 bases respectively, with 12 bases between them. The germline V gene has CDR1 LNHDA and CDR2 SQIVND (reference sequence). CDR3 length: 14 residues.

The chain employs TRBV7-2 and TRBJ1-1, with 8 bases that match TRBD1. V trimming: 3 bases; J trimming: 5 bases; junction bases outside the gene matches: 2. Germline V gene data show CDR1 as SGHTA and CDR2 as FQGNSA. The CDR3 is 13 amino acids. The CDR3 loop reads CASSLDRVTEAFF. In DNA form, the CDR3 reads TGTGCCAGCAGCTTGGACAGGGTGACTGAAGCTTTCTTT.

This rearrangement joins TRBV9 to TRBJ2-3; 10 bases align to TRBD1. Germline V lookup: CDR1 SGDLS, CDR2 YYNGEE. The V and J ends lost 5 bases and 6 bases, in that order; junction bases with no gene match: 6. The CDR3 has 14 amino acids. CDR3 DNA sequence: TGTGCCAGCAGTGTGGGACAGGGGTTGGATACGCAGTATTTT. Amino acid sequence: CASSVGQGLDTQYF.

The rearrangement joins TRBV15 to TRBJ1-1, with D uncertain. Trimming stripped 0 bases from V and 0 bases from J, with 8 bases between. The CDR3 is made up of 15 amino acids. From germline, CDR1 is LNHNV and CDR2 YYDKDF (reference sequence). CDR3 amino acids: CATSRDGQVNTEAFF. The CDR3 DNA follows: TGTGCCACCAGCAGAGACGGGCAAGTGAACACTGAAGCTTTCTTT.

The chain links TRBV7-2 to TRBJ2-7; D not certain. This CDR3 has 13 residues. CDR1 is SGHTA, CDR2 FQGNSA, per germline. The V and J ends lost 5 bases and 4 bases respectively, with 12 bases between them. The CDR3 DNA follows: TGTGCCAGCAGCCCCAAGGACGGATACGAGCAGTACTTC. This encodes CASSPKDGYEQYF.

Of note for this clone: At one end, the junction sequence differs from germline, possibly due to a read error. The J gene is TRBJ2-7, the V gene TRBV28; 7 bases agree with TRBD1. The CDR3 totals 14 residues. Germline CDR1 is MDHEN and CDR2 is SYDVKM. The CDR3 here is CASSLWTGSYEQYF. CDR3 nucleotide sequence: TGTGCCAGCAGTCTATGGACAGGATCCTACGAGCAGTACTTC.

The genes are TRBV11-3 and TRBJ1-6; TRBD1 aligns across 9 bases. The junction had 6 bases not matched to a gene; V was cut back by 0 bases and J by 9 bases. This CDR3 comprises 16 residues. Germline V CDR1 and CDR2: SGHNT, YENEEA. The CDR3: CASSLDINRGPSPLHF. The CDR3 nucleotides are TGTGCCAGCAGCTTAGATATCAACAGGGGGCCTTCACCCCTCCACTTT.